Given below is one T cell receptor beta chain in context. Original processing notes: Reference gene primer amplification in the assay estimated nucleated cell counts. TCRdb's copy holds only in-frame clones and misses some; the assay was immunoSEQ multiplex PCR. D and trimming come from the DNA, and the V and J calls and clone size come from that table. Of about 130,000 clones listed, about 80% are singletons. The data are from a study of blood T cell repertoires in COVID-19. This CDR3 contains 14 residues. The V gene's germline CDR1 is SQVTM and CDR2 ANQGSEA. Trimming removed 2 bases from V and 4 bases from J, with 14 bases in between.

The chain recombines TRBV29-1 with TRBJ1-1, with TRBD1 as a possible D gene (5 bases). Sequenced sample: PBMCs or T cells enriched from blood (not recorded which). The clonotype comes from a woman aged 50 to 60 who had recovered from COVID-19. CDR3 sequence: CSVETSAGGTEAFF. For the CDR3, the DNA is TGCAGCGTTGAAACGTCGGCCGGGGGCACTGAAGCTTTCTTT. Full variable domain (outside the CDR3, taken from reference TRBV29-1 and TRBJ1-1): SAVISQKPSRDICQRGTSLTIQCQVDSQVTMMFWYRQQPGQSLTLIATANQGSEATYESGFVIDKFPISRPNLTFSTLTVSNMSPEDSSIYLCSVETSAGGTEAFFGQGTRLTVV.